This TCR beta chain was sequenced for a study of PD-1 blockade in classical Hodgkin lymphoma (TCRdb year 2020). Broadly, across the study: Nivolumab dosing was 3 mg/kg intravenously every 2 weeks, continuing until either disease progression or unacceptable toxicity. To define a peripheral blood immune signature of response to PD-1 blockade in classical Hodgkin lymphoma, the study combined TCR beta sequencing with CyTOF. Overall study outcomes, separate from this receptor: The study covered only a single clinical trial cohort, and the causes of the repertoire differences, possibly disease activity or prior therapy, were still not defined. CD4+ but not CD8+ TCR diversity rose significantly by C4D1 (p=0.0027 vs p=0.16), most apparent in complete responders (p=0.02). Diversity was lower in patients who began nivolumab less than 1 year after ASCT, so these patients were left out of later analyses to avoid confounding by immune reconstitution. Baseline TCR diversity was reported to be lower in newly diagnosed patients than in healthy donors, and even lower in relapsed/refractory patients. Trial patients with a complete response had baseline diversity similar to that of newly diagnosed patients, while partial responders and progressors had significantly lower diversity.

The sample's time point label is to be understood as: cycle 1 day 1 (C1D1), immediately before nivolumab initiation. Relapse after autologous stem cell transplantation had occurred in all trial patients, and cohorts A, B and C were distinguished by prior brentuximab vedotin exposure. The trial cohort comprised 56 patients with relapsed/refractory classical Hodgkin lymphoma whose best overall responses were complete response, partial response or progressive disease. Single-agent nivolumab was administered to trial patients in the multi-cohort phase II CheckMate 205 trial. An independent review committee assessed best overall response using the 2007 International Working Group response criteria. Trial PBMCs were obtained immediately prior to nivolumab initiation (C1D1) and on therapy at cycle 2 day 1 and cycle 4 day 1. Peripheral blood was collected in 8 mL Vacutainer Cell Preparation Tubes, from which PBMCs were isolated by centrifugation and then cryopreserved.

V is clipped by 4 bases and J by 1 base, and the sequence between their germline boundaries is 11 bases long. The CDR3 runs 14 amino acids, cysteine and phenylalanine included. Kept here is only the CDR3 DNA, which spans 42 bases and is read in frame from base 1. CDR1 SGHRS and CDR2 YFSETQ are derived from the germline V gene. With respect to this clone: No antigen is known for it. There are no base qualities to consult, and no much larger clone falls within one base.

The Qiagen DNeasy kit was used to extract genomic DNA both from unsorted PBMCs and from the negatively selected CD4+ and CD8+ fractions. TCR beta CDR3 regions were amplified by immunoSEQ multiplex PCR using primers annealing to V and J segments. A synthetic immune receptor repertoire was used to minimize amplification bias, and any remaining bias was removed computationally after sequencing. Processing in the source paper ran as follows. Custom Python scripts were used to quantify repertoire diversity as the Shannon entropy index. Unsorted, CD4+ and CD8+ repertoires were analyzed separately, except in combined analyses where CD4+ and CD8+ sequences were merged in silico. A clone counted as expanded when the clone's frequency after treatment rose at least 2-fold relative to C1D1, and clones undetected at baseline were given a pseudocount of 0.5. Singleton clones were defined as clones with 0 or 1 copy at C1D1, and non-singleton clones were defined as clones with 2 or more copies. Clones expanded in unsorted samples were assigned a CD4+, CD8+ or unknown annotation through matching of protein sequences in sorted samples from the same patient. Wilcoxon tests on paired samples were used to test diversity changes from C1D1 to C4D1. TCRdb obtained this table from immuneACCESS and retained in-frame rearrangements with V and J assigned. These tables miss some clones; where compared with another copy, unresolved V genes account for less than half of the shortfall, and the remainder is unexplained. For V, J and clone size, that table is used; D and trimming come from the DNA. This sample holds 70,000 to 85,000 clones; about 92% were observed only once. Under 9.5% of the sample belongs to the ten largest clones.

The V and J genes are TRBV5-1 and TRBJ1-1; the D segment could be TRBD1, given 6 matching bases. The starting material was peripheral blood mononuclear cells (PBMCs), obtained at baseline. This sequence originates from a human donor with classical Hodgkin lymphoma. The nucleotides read TGCGCCAGCAGCAACCGGGGACAGAACACTGAAGCTTTCTTT. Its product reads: CASSNRGQNTEAFF.